This TCR beta chain was sequenced during a study of T-cell reconstitution after alpha-beta-depleted transplantation in children. This clonotype appeared a few times. TCRbeta library preparation incorporated unique molecular identifiers. TCRdb re-called the PCR reads through MiXCR, storing one row per CDR3 protein. The sample lists 450,000 to 600,000 distinct CDR3 sequences, 30% to 35% occurring once. The sequence derives from a human donor who donated a stem cell graft to a child with aplastic anemia. The sample in question was PBMCs from the stem cell graft donor, obtained from the stem cell graft.

CDR3 DNA: TGCGCCAGCTCGGGGCTAGCGGGAGTCAATGAGCAGTTCTTC. Translated: CASSGLAGVNEQFF. The chain employs TRBV5-1 and TRBJ2-1, with 10 bases aligning to TRBD2. The CDR3 totals 14 residues. Germline assignment: CDR1 SGHRS and CDR2 YFSETQ. J was trimmed by 6 bases and V by 7 bases; bases with no gene match: 7.